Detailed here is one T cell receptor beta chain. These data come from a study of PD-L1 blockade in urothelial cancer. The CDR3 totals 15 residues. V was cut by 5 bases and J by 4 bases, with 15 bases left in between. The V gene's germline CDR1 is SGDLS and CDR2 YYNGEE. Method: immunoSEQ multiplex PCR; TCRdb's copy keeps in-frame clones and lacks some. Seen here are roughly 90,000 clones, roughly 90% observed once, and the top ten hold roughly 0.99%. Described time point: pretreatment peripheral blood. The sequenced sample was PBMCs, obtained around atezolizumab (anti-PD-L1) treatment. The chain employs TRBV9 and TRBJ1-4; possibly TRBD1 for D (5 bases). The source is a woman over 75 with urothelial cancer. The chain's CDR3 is CASSRTIGDNEKLFF. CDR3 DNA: TGTGCCAGCAGTCGCACAATAGGGGATAATGAAAAACTGTTTTTT.